This T cell receptor beta chain comes out of a study of blood T cells in healthy people across ages. Across the whole study: Template switching retrieved approximately one barcoded beta molecule for each two T cells.

Then a second PCR, running roughly 7 to 11 cycles, was carried out with a sample-barcoded 5' primer and a J-beta primer mix. Tagging of each cDNA molecule was performed by a template-switch adaptor with 12 random nucleotides. TCRdb re-derived calls from the 5' RACE reads in MiXCR, one entry per CDR3 protein. Of more than 700,000 distinct CDR3 sequences listed, around half are singletons. This CDR3 has 11 residues. The V gene's germline CDR1 is SQVTM and CDR2 ANQGSEA. Trimming pared 4 bases from V and 5 bases from J, leaving 8 bases between. The receptor comes from an older man in good health. V gene TRBV29-1 combines with J gene TRBJ2-5; no definite D call. The sequenced sample consisted of blood. DNA for the CDR3: TGCAGCGTTGTCGGACCTGAGACCCAGTACTTC. It codes for CSVVGPETQYF.